A selection of T cell receptor beta chains follows, all from one sample in a study of type 1 regulatory T cells. TCRdb fed the reads into MiXCR, producing one record per CDR3 protein. This sample has some 90,000 distinct CDR3 sequences, with around 30% found just once. Material: CD4+ T cells, either the whole sample or a sorted fraction (not recorded which). The receptor source for this set is a human donor in good health. Both conserved end residues are part of each CDR3. D genes are given only for firm matches. Part of the rows lack a size; the others show once, few, many or a class for expanded clones.

TRBD2 TRBJ2-2 TRBV7-3 few CASSQFTTSPGELFF TGTGCCAGCAGCCAATTCACGACTAGCCCCGGGGAGCTGTTTTTT
- TRBJ2-7 TRBV20-1 - CSARRAGSRWEQYF TGCAGTGCTAGAAGGGCCGGGAGTAGATGGGAGCAGTACTTC
- TRBJ1-5 TRBV7-2 once CASSPPGGQPQHF TGTGCCAGCAGCCCCCCTGGGGGTCAGCCCCAGCATTTT
- TRBJ2-1 TRBV2 few CAGRDDNEQFF TGTGCCGGCCGGGACGACAATGAGCAGTTCTTC
- TRBJ2-5 TRBV5-1 few CASRGLETQYF TGCGCCAGCAGGGGGTTAGAGACCCAGTACTTC
- TRBJ2-5 TRBV5-1 - CASSLAPVAQETQYF TGCGCCAGCAGCTTGGCACCCGTGGCCCAAGAGACCCAGTACTTC
- TRBJ1-1 TRBV7-9 few CASSLISTEAFF TGTGCCAGCAGCTTGATCAGCACTGAAGCTTTCTTT
TRBD2 TRBJ2-2 TRBV7-3 - CASSQTSGANTGELFF TGTGCCAGCAGCCAGACTAGCGGAGCGAACACCGGGGAGCTGTTTTTT
- TRBJ2-1 TRBV20-1 few CSARRGSYNEQFF TGCAGTGCTAGAAGAGGCTCCTACAATGAGCAGTTCTTC
TRBD1 TRBJ2-7 TRBV14 few CASSHPGQGSYEQYF TGTGCCAGCAGCCACCCGGGACAGGGGTCCTACGAGCAGTACTTC
TRBD2 TRBJ2-5 TRBV12-3/TRBV12-4 many CASSFGSGKETQYF TGTGCCAGCAGTTTTGGTAGCGGGAAAGAGACCCAGTACTTC
- TRBJ2-3 TRBV24-1 few CATSEVGTQNEWNMDTQYF TGTGCCACCAGTGAAGTGGGGACACAAAATGAATGGAATATGGATACGCAGTATTTT
- TRBJ2-7 TRBV7-8 many CASSPDRGGEQYF TGTGCCAGCAGCCCCGACAGGGGAGGGGAGCAGTACTTC
TRBD2 TRBJ2-5 TRBV7-2 - CASSLRGAGGGETQYF TGTGCCAGCAGCTTACGAGGGGCGGGGGGAGGAGAGACCCAGTACTTC
- TRBJ2-7 TRBV5-6 - CASSPRGLSNEQYF TGTGCCAGCAGCCCGAGGGGCCTGTCGAACGAGCAGTACTTC
TRBD2 TRBJ2-7 TRBV7-9 few CASSLALGGRAEEQYF TGTGCCAGCAGCTTAGCGCTTGGCGGGAGGGCCGAAGAGCAGTACTTC
TRBD1 TRBJ1-2 TRBV6-5 - CASSSRQGGYGYTF TGTGCCAGCAGTTCCCGACAGGGGGGCTATGGCTACACCTTC
TRBD2 TRBJ2-7 TRBV7-7 - CASSRGEGYEQYF TGTGCCAGCAGCCGGGGGGAGGGGTACGAGCAGTACTTC
TRBD2 TRBJ2-7 TRBV20-1 - CSARNSGEGYEQYF TGCAGTGCTAGAAATTCCGGGGAGGGCTACGAGCAGTACTTC
- TRBJ2-2 TRBV28 - CASSLWGSDAGELFF TGTGCCAGCAGTTTGTGGGGGAGCGACGCCGGGGAGCTGTTTTTT
TRBD2 TRBJ2-4 TRBV7-2 few CASSLGTSGSRYF TGTGCCAGCAGCTTAGGGACTAGCGGATCGCGGTACTTC
- TRBJ2-7 TRBV7-2 few CASSTQGFGNYEQYF TGTGCCAGCAGCACACAGGGTTTTGGAAACTACGAGCAGTACTTC
- TRBJ1-4 TRBV7-6 few CASSLGVRRRATNEKLFF TGTGCCAGCAGCTTAGGTGTAAGAAGGAGGGCAACTAATGAAAAACTGTTTTTT
TRBD1 TRBJ2-7 TRBV10-3 - CAISGQGQDYEQYF TGTGCCATCAGCGGACAGGGTCAGGATTACGAGCAGTACTTC
TRBD1 TRBJ2-7 TRBV5-6 - CASSGRTGGGEQYF TGTGCCAGCAGCGGCCGGACAGGGGGCGGCGAGCAGTACTTC
TRBD2 TRBJ2-3 TRBV5-1 once CASSLPTGGRDTQYF TGCGCCAGCAGCTTGCCCACGGGAGGCAGAGATACGCAGTATTTT
TRBD2 TRBJ2-1 TRBV7-2 - CASSRLAGVGNEQFF TGTGCCAGCAGCCGACTAGCGGGAGTCGGCAATGAGCAGTTCTTC
- TRBJ1-1 TRBV27 few CASSLFGTVSNTEAFF TGTGCCAGCAGTTTATTTGGGACGGTATCGAACACTGAAGCTTTCTTT
TRBD2 TRBJ2-7 TRBV5-4 few CASSNGTTFYEQYF TGTGCCAGCAGCAATGGGACTACTTTCTACGAGCAGTACTTC
- TRBJ2-7 TRBV5-1 many CASSSTYEQYF TGCGCCAGCAGCTCTACTTACGAGCAGTACTTC
- TRBJ2-7 TRBV12-3/TRBV12-4 - CASRSDRSYEQYF TGTGCCAGCAGATCCGACAGATCCTACGAGCAGTACTTC
TRBD1 TRBJ2-1 TRBV7-2 - CASRGQGMDEQFF TGTGCCAGCAGGGGACAGGGTATGGATGAGCAGTTCTTC
TRBD2 TRBJ2-1 TRBV7-2 few CASSYTTSGTYNEQFF TGTGCCAGCAGCTATACGACTAGCGGGACCTACAATGAGCAGTTCTTC
- TRBJ2-7 TRBV20-1 - CSASGGRTAYDEQYF TGCAGTGCATCCGGGGGGCGTACCGCCTATGACGAGCAGTACTTC
TRBD1 TRBJ2-1 TRBV19 once CASSRTGGYNEQFF TGTGCCAGTAGCCGGACAGGCGGCTACAATGAGCAGTTCTTC
TRBD1 TRBJ1-1 TRBV10-3 few CASTTRGLREAFF TGTGCCTCAACTACTAGGGGGCTAAGGGAAGCTTTCTTT
- TRBJ2-5 TRBV10-3 many CAISEARFETQYF TGTGCCATCAGTGAAGCACGCTTCGAGACCCAGTACTTC
- TRBJ1-2 TRBV10-3 - CAISQEDRSGYTF TGTGCCATCAGTCAAGAGGATCGGAGTGGCTACACCTTC
- TRBJ2-6 TRBV15 - CATSRDSTHSGANVLTF TGTGCCACCAGCAGAGATTCCACCCACTCTGGGGCCAACGTCCTGACTTTC
TRBD2 TRBJ2-1 TRBV14 few CASSQYLAGGYNEQFF TGTGCCAGCAGCCAATATCTAGCGGGAGGGTACAATGAGCAGTTCTTC
- TRBJ1-2 TRBV29-1 few CRVGGGDYGYTF TGCCGCGTGGGGGGAGGTGACTATGGCTACACCTTC